This TCR beta chain was captured in a study of T-cell reconstitution after alpha-beta-depleted transplantation in children. The library targeted TCRbeta and was prepared with unique molecular identifiers. A single record per CDR3 protein comes from TCRdb applying MiXCR to the PCR reads. The sample has over 70,000 distinct CDR3 sequences, 12% seen once; the top ten hold roughly 14%. The CDR3 contains 14 residues. Germline V gives CDR1 SGHRS, CDR2 YFSETQ. This clonotype was seen more than once but under ten times. A much larger clone differs by one base, so this may be a read error. This chain joins TRBV5-1 and TRBJ2-5; 9 nucleotides align to TRBD2. The specimen was PBMCs from the stem cell graft donor, collected from the stem cell graft. This TCR was recovered from a human donor who donated a stem cell graft to a child with inherited bone marrow failure. The DNA of the CDR3 is TGCGCCAGCACCAGCGGGGGGTCGGAAGAGACCCACTACTTC. Protein product: CASTSGGSEETHYF. Supplemented by reference TRBV5-1 and TRBJ2-5, the full variable domain reads KAGVTQTPRYLIKTRGQQVTLSCSPISGHRSVSWYQQTPGQGLQFLFEYFSETQRNKGNFPGRFSGRQFSNSRSEMNVSTLELGDSALYLCASTSGGSEETHYFGPGTRLLVL.